Below are 27 T cell receptor beta chains sequenced from a single sample in a study of blood T cell repertoires in COVID-19. Sequenced by immunoSEQ multiplex PCR; TCRdb stores in-frame clones only, minus some. The data contain approximately 90,000 clones, 70% to 90% of them singletons. Sequencing input: peripheral blood. Receptor source: a woman of 80 years or more with acute or convalescent COVID-19.

This clone is a singleton in its sample. The chain has TRBV7-9 and TRBJ2-7, with a possible D match to TRBD2 (5 bases). CDR1 SEHNR and CDR2 FQNEAQ come from the germline V gene (reference sequence). Trimming left V 5 bases short and J 3 bases short, with 8 bases between. The CDR3 covers 12 residues. CDR3 nucleotides: TGTGCCAGCAGCCTGGACTTCTACGAGCAGTACTTC. It specifies CASSLDFYEQYF.

This clone was observed once. The chain combines TRBV5-1 with TRBJ2-3; 7 bases map to TRBD2. Germline V gives CDR1 SGHRS, CDR2 YFSETQ. This CDR3 is built from 15 residues. V lost 2 bases and J lost 0; bases outside the gene matches: 3. The CDR3 protein is CASSFTSASTDTQYF. In DNA form, the CDR3 reads TGCGCCAGCAGCTTCACTAGCGCGAGCACAGATACGCAGTATTTT.

This clone turned up a few times. The chain has TRBV7-2 and TRBJ2-3, with 15 bases fitting TRBD2. This CDR3 is built from 19 residues. CDR1 SGHTA and CDR2 FQGNSA come from the germline V gene. The V gene end was trimmed by 0 bases and the J gene end by 5 bases; junction bases not matched to a gene: 9. The CDR3 sequence is CASSLAGLAGGLRGDTQYF. The CDR3 nucleotides are TGTGCCAGCAGCTTAGCGGGACTAGCGGGGGGTCTTCGGGGAGATACGCAGTATTTT.

The chain joins TRBV5-1 to TRBJ1-4, with 11 bases matching TRBD1. V shed 0 bases, J shed 8 bases, and the junction held 6 bases outside the gene matches. The CDR3 covers 16 residues. Per germline, CDR1 SGHRS and CDR2 YFSETQ. The CDR3 reads CASSLDGQGALEKLFF. CDR3 DNA: TGCGCCAGCAGCTTGGATGGACAGGGGGCGTTGGAAAAACTGTTTTTT.

The chain is built from TRBV5-1 and TRBJ1-2, with 7 bases that match TRBD1. From germline, CDR1 is SGHRS and CDR2 YFSETQ. This CDR3 has 19 residues. The V gene end was trimmed by 4 bases and the J gene end by 10 bases; junction bases not matched to a gene: 28. The chain's CDR3 is CASSPYPTGQKSQWKDYTF. In DNA, the CDR3 is TGCGCCAGCAGCCCTTACCCGACAGGGCAGAAATCCCAATGGAAAGACTACACCTTC. The full variable domain, its missing parts supplied by reference TRBV5-1 and TRBJ1-2, is KAGVTQTPRYLIKTRGQQVTLSCSPISGHRSVSWYQQTPGQGLQFLFEYFSETQRNKGNFPGRFSGRQFSNSRSEMNVSTLELGDSALYLCASSPYPTGQKSQWKDYTFGSGTRLTVV.

The rearrangement links TRBV5-4 to TRBJ1-3; no clear D. Trimming left V 5 bases short and J 0 bases short, with 9 bases between. This CDR3 spans 14 amino acids. The germline V gene has CDR1 SGHNT and CDR2 YYREEE (reference sequence). This CDR3 reads CASSSSGSGNTIYF. For the CDR3, the DNA is TGTGCCAGCAGTTCGTCGGGCTCTGGAAACACCATATATTTT.

The chain carries TRBV12-3 or TRBV12-4 and TRBJ1-1; maybe TRBD1 (5 bases). This CDR3 comprises 13 residues. Trimming shortened V by 1 base and J by 8 bases, and 11 bases separated the two germline ends. CDR3 bases: TGTGCCAGCAGTTTAGTCGGGGGGGGAGAAGCTTTCTTT. Translated: CASSLVGGGEAFF.

The chain uses TRBV12-3 or TRBV12-4 and TRBJ2-5, with a tentative D call TRBD2 (5 bases). CDR3 length equals 12 residues. V lost 6 bases and J lost 7, with 12 bases in between. In DNA, the CDR3 is TGTGCCAGCAGCCCCCGGGATCGGACCCAGTACTTC. This codes for CASSPRDRTQYF.

This rearrangement joins TRBV5-6 to TRBJ2-1; 11 nucleotides agree with TRBD2. CDR1 and CDR2 from the germline V gene are SGHDT and YYEEEE. With V trimmed by 4 bases and J by 4 bases, 16 bases remained unmatched. The CDR3 has 19 amino acids. This chain's CDR3 is CASSPEGLAGGPRYNEQFF. The CDR3 DNA reads as TGTGCCAGCAGCCCCGAGGGATTAGCGGGGGGGCCTAGGTACAATGAGCAGTTCTTC.

The chain is built from TRBV24-1 and TRBJ2-2; 8 bases are shared with TRBD1. V trimming: 7 bases; J trimming: 2 bases; junction bases outside the gene matches: 5. The CDR3 covers 15 residues. CDR1 and CDR2 from the germline V gene are KGHDR and SFDVKD. The CDR3 is CATSADRGNTGELFF. The CDR3 DNA sequence: TGTGCCACCAGCGCCGACAGGGGCAACACCGGGGAGCTGTTTTTT.

The V gene is TRBV19, the J gene TRBJ2-3, with D perhaps TRBD1 (6 bases). Germline loops: CDR1 LNHDA, CDR2 SQIVND (reference sequence). The CDR3 contains 13 residues. Between the trimmed V and J ends, which lost 6 bases and 2 bases, there was a span of 9 bases. The DNA for the CDR3 is TGTGCCAGTAGGAGACAGGACACAGATACGCAGTATTTT. Translating gives CASRRQDTDTQYF. The full variable domain, with the rest looked up from reference TRBV19 and TRBJ2-3, is DGGITQSPKYLFRKEGQNVTLSCEQNLNHDAMYWYRQDPGQGLRLIYYSQIVNDFQKGDIAEGYSVSREKKESFPLTVTSAQKNPTAFYLCASRRQDTDTQYFGPGTRLTVL.

This chain joins TRBV5-1 and TRBJ2-3, with D possibly being TRBD2 (6 bases). Germline CDR1 is SGHRS and CDR2 is YFSETQ. The ends were cut back, 0 bases at V and 2 bases at J, with 10 bases in the middle. The length of the CDR3 is 15 residues. The CDR3 region is CASSLGGEPTDTQYF. The CDR3 region has the DNA TGCGCCAGCAGCTTGGGGGGGGAGCCCACAGATACGCAGTATTTT. Variable domain in full (rest from reference TRBV5-1 and TRBJ2-3): KAGVTQTPRYLIKTRGQQVTLSCSPISGHRSVSWYQQTPGQGLQFLFEYFSETQRNKGNFPGRFSGRQFSNSRSEMNVSTLELGDSALYLCASSLGGEPTDTQYFGPGTRLTVL.

The rearrangement joins TRBV5-8 to TRBJ2-1; tentatively, D is TRBD1 (5 bases). Germline values: CDR1 SGHTS, CDR2 YDEGEE. Trimming stripped 2 bases from V and 3 bases from J, with 12 bases between. The CDR3 totals 15 residues. CDR3 amino acids: CASSFWQGNYNEQFF. The CDR3 DNA reads TGTGCCAGCAGCTTTTGGCAGGGAAACTACAATGAGCAGTTCTTC. Full variable domain (rest looked up from reference TRBV5-8 and TRBJ2-1): EAGVTQSPTHLIKTRGQQATLRCSPISGHTSVYWYQQALGLGLQFLLWYDEGEERNRGNFPPRFSGRQFPNYSSELNVNALELEDSALYLCASSFWQGNYNEQFFGPGTRLTVL.

Of note for this clone: A read error may produce the germline difference seen at one junction end. The J gene is TRBJ1-4, the V gene TRBV7-8, with D unresolved. The germline CDR1 and CDR2 sequences are SGHVS and FQNEAQ. This CDR3 is 13 amino acids long. CDR3 sequence reads: CASSFLTNEKLFF. CDR3 DNA: TGTGCCAGCAGCTTCTTGACAAATGAAAAGCTGTTTTTT.

This chain uses TRBV5-1 with TRBJ2-2, with D possibly matching TRBD1 (6 bases). Per germline, CDR1 SGHRS and CDR2 YFSETQ. The CDR3 contains 16 residues. Trimming left V 4 bases short and J 4 bases short, with 17 bases between. In DNA, the CDR3 is TGCGCCAGCAGCCCAGGGGACGGGACCCTCACCGGGGAGCTGTTTTTT. It specifies CASSPGDGTLTGELFF.

This rearrangement joins TRBV15 to TRBJ1-2, with unresolved D. V was shortened by 0 bases and J by 8 bases, with 19 bases between the two germline ends. The CDR3 sequence is 16 residues long. Germline CDR1 is LNHNV and CDR2 is YYDKDF (reference sequence). The CDR3, as DNA: TGTGCCACCAGCAGAGATCCAGTGCCTAATACGGGGGGCTACACCTTC. This translates into CATSRDPVPNTGGYTF.

The chain is built from TRBV6-5 and TRBJ2-3; D possibly corresponds to TRBD2 (6 bases). CDR1 MNHEY and CDR2 SVGAGI come from the germline V gene. Trimming left V 3 bases short and J 7 bases short, with 20 bases between. CDR3 length: 16 residues. The CDR3 DNA reads as TGTGCCAGCAGTTATCCCGGGACTGGGAAGGGGTATACGCAGTATTTT. Translating gives CASSYPGTGKGYTQYF.

V is TRBV10-2 and J is TRBJ1-5; D is possibly TRBD1 (5 bases). The CDR3 runs 16 residues. CDR1 is WSHSY and CDR2 is SAAADI in the germline V gene. Trimming cost V 3 bases and J 9 bases, with 21 bases left between them. The CDR3 protein is CASSEKRASGGRPQHF. CDR3 in DNA: TGCGCCAGCAGTGAAAAACGGGCCTCCGGGGGTCGGCCCCAGCATTTT.

The chain is built from TRBV10-3 and TRBJ1-1; D is ambiguous. The CDR3 runs 11 residues. Germline lookup yields CDR1 ENHRY and CDR2 SYGVKD. The V end lost 2 bases, the J end lost 11 bases, and 9 bases lay between the germline ends. The CDR3 spells CAISEGLRAFF. The CDR3 DNA sequence: TGTGCCATCAGTGAGGGACTCCGGGCTTTCTTT.

V gene TRBV21-1 combines with J gene TRBJ1-1; whether TRBD1, the table's D call, matches the DNA was not checked. TRBV21-1 is assigned pseudogene status. This CDR3 is 13 amino acids long. The CDR3 region is CARLTGLNTEAFF. CDR3 bases: TGTGCCAGACTTACAGGGTTAAACACTGAAGCTTTCTTT.

V gene TRBV4-2 combines with J gene TRBJ2-1; TRBD2 aligns across 8 bases. V dropped 4 bases and J dropped 8; count of bases not matched to a gene: 10. CDR1 LGHNA and CDR2 YNFKEQ come from the germline V gene. CDR3 length equals 15 residues. CDR3 nucleotides: TGTGCCAGCAGCCGGGTACCGGGGGGGGAGGATGAGCAGTTCTTC. Protein sequence: CASSRVPGGEDEQFF.

The V gene is TRBV6-5, the J gene TRBJ1-6; TRBD1 might be the D (5 bases). V dropped 2 bases and J dropped 7 bases, with 12 bases sitting between them. The CDR3 loop spans 15 amino acids. Germline values: CDR1 MNHEY, CDR2 SVGAGI. CDR3 sequence (DNA): TGTGCCAGCAGTTACGACAGCTTGGGGAATTCACCCCTCCACTTT. Amino acids: CASSYDSLGNSPLHF.

V gene TRBV3-1 (or the pseudogene TRBV3-2) combines with J gene TRBJ1-1, with D uncertain. CDR3 size: 13 residues. The germline CDR1 and CDR2 sequences are LGHDT and YNNKEL (reference sequence). V was clipped by 5 bases and J by 4 bases, with 11 bases between them. In nucleotides, the CDR3 is TGTGCCAGCAGCAAAAACCCACTCACTGAAGCTTTCTTT. It translates to CASSKNPLTEAFF.

The CDR3 DNA sequence: TGTGCCAGTAGAAACTTGAGCGGGATTTACAATGAGCAGTTCTTC. Its protein is CASRNLSGIYNEQFF. The V gene is TRBV19, the J gene TRBJ2-1, with TRBD2 matching over 7 bases. The germline V gene encodes CDR1 LNHDA and CDR2 SQIVND (reference sequence). This CDR3 has 15 amino acids. Trimming cost V 6 bases and J 4 bases; bases outside gene matches: 9.

This clone was picked up one time. Within the sample, other DNA sequences also encode this same CDR3. The V call is TRBV5-5, the J call TRBJ1-1; 7 bases align to TRBD1. The CDR3 has 14 amino acids. Germline lookup yields CDR1 SGHKS and CDR2 YYEKEE (reference sequence). The junction had 2 bases not matched to a gene; V was cut back by 3 bases and J by 0 bases. The CDR3 spells CASSWGQLNTEAFF. For the CDR3, the DNA is TGTGCCAGCAGCTGGGGACAGCTGAACACTGAAGCTTTCTTT.

This clone was recorded a few times. This chain links TRBV7-2 with TRBJ1-2; tentatively, D is TRBD1 (5 bases). This CDR3 is 14 amino acids long. V was trimmed by 1 base and J by 6 bases, leaving 12 bases between them. Germline-derived CDR1 and CDR2 are SGHTA and FQGNSA. CDR3 coding DNA: TGTGCCAGCAGCTTAGATTCGAGACAGCATGGCTACACCTTC. Translation: CASSLDSRQHGYTF.

The V call is TRBV21-1, the J call TRBJ2-7; the D call in the table, TRBD2, was not verified against the DNA. TRBV21-1 is annotated as a pseudogene. The CDR3 is 14 residues long. As DNA, the CDR3 is TGTGTACAGCCCCGGGAAACTCCGGACTACGAGCAGTACTTC. Protein: CVQPRETPDYEQYF.